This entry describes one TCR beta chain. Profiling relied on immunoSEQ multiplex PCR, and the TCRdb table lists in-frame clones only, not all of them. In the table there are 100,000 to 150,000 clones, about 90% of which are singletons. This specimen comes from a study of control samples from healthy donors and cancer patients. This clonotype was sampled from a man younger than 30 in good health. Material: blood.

The CDR3 DNA follows: TGTGCCAGTAGTATGGAAGGGAACACCGGGGAGCTGTTTTTT. Amino acid sequence: CASSMEGNTGELFF. V is TRBV19 and J is TRBJ2-2, with no clear D. The CDR3 covers 14 residues. V was cut by 3 bases and J by 1 base, with 6 bases left in between. The V gene's germline CDR1 is LNHDA and CDR2 SQIVND (reference sequence).